This T cell receptor beta chain was obtained from a study of blood T cell repertoires in COVID-19. Germline assignment: CDR1 SGHTA and CDR2 FQGNSA. V lost 1 base to trimming and J lost 2 bases; unmatched junction nucleotides: 0. The CDR3 consists of 15 residues. Generated by immunoSEQ multiplex PCR, the TCRdb table keeps only in-frame clones and is missing some. The sample holds about 140,000 clones, about 86% seen once. This clonotype was obtained from a woman between 45 and 60 years old with active or convalescent COVID-19. V and J are TRBV7-2 and TRBJ2-1; 9 nucleotides agree with TRBD2. The material sequenced was peripheral blood. CDR3 DNA sequence: TGTGCCAGCAGCTTAGGGACTAGCGCCTACAATGAGCAGTTCTTC. Translating gives CASSLGTSAYNEQFF.